This T cell receptor (beta chain) originates from a study of identical twins. Via MiXCR, TCRdb re-called the 5' RACE reads, giving one row per CDR3 protein. This table holds 550,000 to 800,000 distinct CDR3 sequences, about 7.1% found once. Germline CDR1 reads SGDLS; CDR2 reads YYNGEE. The CDR3 sequence is 15 residues long. Trimming took 4 bases from V and 0 from J, leaving 11 bases between them. The sample was also linked to a second study, of yellow fever vaccine responses in identical twins. That work adds: In identical twins, vaccine T cell responses appeared partly shared and partly individual.

The rearrangement uses TRBV9 and TRBJ2-1, with D possibly TRBD2 on 6 matching bases. The TCR was taken from a woman aged 18-29 years in good health. Sequences were obtained from PBMCs. The CDR3 protein is CASSSGGPSYNEQFF. In nucleotides, the CDR3 is TGTGCCAGCAGCTCTGGAGGGCCCTCCTACAATGAGCAGTTCTTC.